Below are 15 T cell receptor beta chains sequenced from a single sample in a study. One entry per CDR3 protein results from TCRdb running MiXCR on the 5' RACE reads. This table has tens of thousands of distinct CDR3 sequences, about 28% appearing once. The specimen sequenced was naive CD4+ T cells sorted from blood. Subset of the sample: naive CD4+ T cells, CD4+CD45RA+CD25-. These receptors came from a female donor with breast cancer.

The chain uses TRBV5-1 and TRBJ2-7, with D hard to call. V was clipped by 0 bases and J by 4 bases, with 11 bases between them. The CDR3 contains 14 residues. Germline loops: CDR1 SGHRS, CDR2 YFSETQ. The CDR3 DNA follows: TGCGCCAGCAGCTTGGTTCCGGGTGGGTACGAGCAGTACTTC. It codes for CASSLVPGGYEQYF.

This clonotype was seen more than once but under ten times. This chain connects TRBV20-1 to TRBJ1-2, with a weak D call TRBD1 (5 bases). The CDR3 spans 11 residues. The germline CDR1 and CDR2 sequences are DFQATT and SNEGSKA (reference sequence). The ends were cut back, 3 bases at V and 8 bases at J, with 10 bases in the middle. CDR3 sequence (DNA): TGCAGTGCTAGTACGGGGGACGGCTACACCTTC. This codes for CSASTGDGYTF.

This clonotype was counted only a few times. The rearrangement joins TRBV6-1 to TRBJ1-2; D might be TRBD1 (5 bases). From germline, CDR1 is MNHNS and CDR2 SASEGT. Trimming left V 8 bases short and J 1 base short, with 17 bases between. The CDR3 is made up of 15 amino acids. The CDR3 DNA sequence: TGTGCCAGCGTAGAGGTTTGGGGGATTAACTATGGCTACACCTTC. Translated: CASVEVWGINYGYTF.

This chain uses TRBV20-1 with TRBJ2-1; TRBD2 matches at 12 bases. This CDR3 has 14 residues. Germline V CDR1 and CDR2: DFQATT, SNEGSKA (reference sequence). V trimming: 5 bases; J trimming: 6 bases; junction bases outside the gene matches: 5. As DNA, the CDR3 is TGCAGTGCTCTTGGACTAGCGGGAACCAATGAGCAGTTCTTC. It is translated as CSALGLAGTNEQFF.

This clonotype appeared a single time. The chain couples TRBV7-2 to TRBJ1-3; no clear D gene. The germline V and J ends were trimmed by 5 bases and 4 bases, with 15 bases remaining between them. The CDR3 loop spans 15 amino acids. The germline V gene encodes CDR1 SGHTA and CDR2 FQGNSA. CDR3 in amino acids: CASSPVRGVGNTIYF. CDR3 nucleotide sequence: TGTGCCAGCAGCCCGGTTCGGGGTGTAGGAAACACCATATATTTT.

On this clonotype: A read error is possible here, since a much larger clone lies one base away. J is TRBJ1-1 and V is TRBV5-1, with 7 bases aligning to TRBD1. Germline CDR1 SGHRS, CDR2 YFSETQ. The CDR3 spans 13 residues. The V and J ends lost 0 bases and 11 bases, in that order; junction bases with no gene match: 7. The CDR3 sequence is CASSLGDRDMAFF. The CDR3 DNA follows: TGCGCCAGCAGCTTGGGAGACAGGGATATGGCTTTCTTT. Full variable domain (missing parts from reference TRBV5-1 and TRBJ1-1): KAGVTQTPRYLIKTRGQQVTLSCSPISGHRSVSWYQQTPGQGLQFLFEYFSETQRNKGNFPGRFSGRQFSNSRSEMNVSTLELGDSALYLCASSLGDRDMAFFGQGTRLTVV.

The DNA for the CDR3 is TGCGCCAGCAGCCAAGGGACTAGCGGATCTCTCACAGATACGCAGTATTTT. Translated, it gives CASSQGTSGSLTDTQYF. The V gene is TRBV4-3, the J gene TRBJ2-3; 10 bases agree with TRBD2. The germline V gene encodes CDR1 LGHNA and CDR2 YSLEER. With V trimmed by 1 base and J by 2 bases, 6 bases remained unmatched. The CDR3 spans 17 residues.

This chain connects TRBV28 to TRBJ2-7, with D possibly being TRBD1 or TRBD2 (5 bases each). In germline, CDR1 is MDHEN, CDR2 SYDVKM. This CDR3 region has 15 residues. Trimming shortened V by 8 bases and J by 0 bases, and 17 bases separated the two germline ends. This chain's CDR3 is CASERGVLSSYEQYF. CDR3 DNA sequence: TGTGCCAGCGAGAGGGGTGTTCTGAGCTCCTACGAGCAGTACTTC.

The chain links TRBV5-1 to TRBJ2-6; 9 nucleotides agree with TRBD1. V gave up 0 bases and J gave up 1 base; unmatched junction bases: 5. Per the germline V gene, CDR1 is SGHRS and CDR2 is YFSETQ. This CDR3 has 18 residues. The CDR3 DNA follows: TGCGCCAGCAGCTTGGCCGGGACAGGGTATTCTGGGGCCAACGTCCTGACTTTC. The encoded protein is CASSLAGTGYSGANVLTF.

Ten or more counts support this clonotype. The CDR3 here is CASSWRELGRSTDTQYF. DNA of the CDR3: TGTGCCAGCAGTTGGAGGGAGTTGGGACGAAGCACAGATACGCAGTATTTT. V gene TRBV6-5 combines with J gene TRBJ2-3, with D possibly matching TRBD2 (6 bases). Trimming stripped 4 bases from V and 0 bases from J, with 17 bases between. Germline lookup yields CDR1 MNHEY and CDR2 SVGAGI. The CDR3 has 17 amino acids.

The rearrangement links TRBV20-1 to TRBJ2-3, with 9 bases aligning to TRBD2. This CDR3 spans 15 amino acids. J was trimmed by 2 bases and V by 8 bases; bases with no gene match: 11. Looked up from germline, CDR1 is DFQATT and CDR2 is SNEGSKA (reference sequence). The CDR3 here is CSTTPSGRHTDTQYF. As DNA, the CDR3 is TGCAGTACTACACCCAGCGGGAGGCACACAGATACGCAGTATTTT.

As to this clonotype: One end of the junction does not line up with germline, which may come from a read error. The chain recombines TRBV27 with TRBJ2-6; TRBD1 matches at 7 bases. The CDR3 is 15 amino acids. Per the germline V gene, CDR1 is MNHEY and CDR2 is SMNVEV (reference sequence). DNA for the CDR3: TGTGCCAGCAGTCCCGACAGGGTTGGGACCAACGTCCTGACTTTC. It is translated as CASSPDRVGTNVLTF.

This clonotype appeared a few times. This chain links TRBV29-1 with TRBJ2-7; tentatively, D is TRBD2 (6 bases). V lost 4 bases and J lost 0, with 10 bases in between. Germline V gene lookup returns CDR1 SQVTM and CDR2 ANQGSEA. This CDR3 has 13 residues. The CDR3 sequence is CSVGNSGSYEQYF. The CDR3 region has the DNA TGCAGCGTTGGAAATAGCGGCTCCTACGAGCAGTACTTC.

The CDR3 nucleotides are TGCGCCAGCACCCGGGGGCTAGAAGTAGATGGACGCGAGCAGTACTTC. It encodes CASTRGLEVDGREQYF. The V gene is TRBV5-1, the J gene TRBJ2-7; D possibly matches TRBD1 or TRBD2 (6 bases each). This CDR3 contains 16 residues. The germline CDR1 and CDR2 sequences are SGHRS and YFSETQ. The germline V and J ends were trimmed by 6 bases and 6 bases, with 25 bases remaining between them. The entire variable domain, with the rest obtained from reference TRBV5-1 and TRBJ2-7, is as follows: KAGVTQTPRYLIKTRGQQVTLSCSPISGHRSVSWYQQTPGQGLQFLFEYFSETQRNKGNFPGRFSGRQFSNSRSEMNVSTLELGDSALYLCASTRGLEVDGREQYFGPGTRLTVT.

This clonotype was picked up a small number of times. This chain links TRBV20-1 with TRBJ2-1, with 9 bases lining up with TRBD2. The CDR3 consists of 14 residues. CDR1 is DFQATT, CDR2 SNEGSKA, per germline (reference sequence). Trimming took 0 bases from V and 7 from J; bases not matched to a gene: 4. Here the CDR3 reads CSARDSGGINEQFF. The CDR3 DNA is TGCAGTGCTAGAGATAGCGGGGGTATAAATGAGCAGTTCTTC.